These T cell receptor beta chains were read from a single sample in a study of radiotherapy plus CTLA-4 blockade in lung cancer. This table comes from immunoSEQ multiplex PCR, and its TCRdb copy is limited to in-frame clones, with some not included. Seen here are 45,000 or so clones, around 73% observed once, and the top ten hold roughly 3.5%. This sample comprised peripheral blood, obtained from a patient treated with radiotherapy plus ipilimumab. These receptors originate from a human donor with non-small cell lung cancer who had a complete response to radiotherapy plus ipilimumab. Both conserved end residues are part of each CDR3. Each record gives: CDR3 DNA, CDR3 protein, D gene, clone size, V gene, J gene. D genes are given only for firm matches. Where a row states a size, it is once, few, many or the class of an expanded clone; other rows omit it.

cdr3_nt: TGTGCCAGCTCACCAAACACCGAAGAGACCCAGTACTTC
cdr3_aa: CASSPNTEETQYF
d_call: NA
clone_size: NA
v_call: TRBV18
j_call: TRBJ2-5

cdr3_nt: TGTGCCAGCTACTCCCCGCGGGAGGGCACTGAAGCTTTCTTT
cdr3_aa: CASYSPREGTEAFF
d_call: NA
clone_size: once
v_call: TRBV6-5
j_call: TRBJ1-1

cdr3_nt: TGTGCCAGCTCACCCAGGGGGACAGGCGGGCAGCCCCAGCATTTT
cdr3_aa: CASSPRGTGGQPQHF
d_call: TRBD1
clone_size: NA
v_call: TRBV18
j_call: TRBJ1-5

cdr3_nt: TGTGCTAGTGGGTGGACAGCCCCGAACACTGAAGCTTTCTTT
cdr3_aa: CASGWTAPNTEAFF
d_call: NA
clone_size: NA
v_call: TRBV12-5
j_call: TRBJ1-1

cdr3_nt: TGTGCCAGTAGTATGGCCTGGACAGGGTTAGCAGATACGCAGTATTTT
cdr3_aa: CASSMAWTGLADTQYF
d_call: TRBD1
clone_size: NA
v_call: TRBV19
j_call: TRBJ2-3

cdr3_nt: TGCGCCAGCTCGGCTAGCGGGACTCAGCAGTACTTC
cdr3_aa: CASSASGTQQYF
d_call: TRBD2
clone_size: NA
v_call: TRBV5-1
j_call: TRBJ2-7

cdr3_nt: TGCAGCGTTCGAGTACCTCCCTACGAGCAGTACTTC
cdr3_aa: CSVRVPPYEQYF
d_call: NA
clone_size: NA
v_call: TRBV29-1
j_call: TRBJ2-7

cdr3_nt: TGTGCCAGCATACGGATACCGGGACAGGGATCCTACGAGCAGTACTTC
cdr3_aa: CASIRIPGQGSYEQYF
d_call: TRBD1
clone_size: NA
v_call: TRBV2
j_call: TRBJ2-7

cdr3_nt: TGTGCCAGCAGCTTAATAGTCCAGGGTACGCAGTATTTT
cdr3_aa: CASSLIVQGTQYF
d_call: NA
clone_size: NA
v_call: TRBV7-9
j_call: TRBJ2-3

cdr3_nt: TGTGCCAGCAGCGACAGGGGGCGAGGGCTAAGCTACGATACGCAGTATTTT
cdr3_aa: CASSDRGRGLSYDTQYF
d_call: TRBD1
clone_size: NA
v_call: TRBV28
j_call: TRBJ2-3

cdr3_nt: TGTGCCAGCAGCCCGGTAGCGGGGATTTATGGCTACACCTTC
cdr3_aa: CASSPVAGIYGYTF
d_call: NA
clone_size: NA
v_call: TRBV9
j_call: TRBJ1-2

cdr3_nt: TGTGCCAGCTCGGCGGACAGGGACTCACCCCTCCACTTT
cdr3_aa: CASSADRDSPLHF
d_call: TRBD1
clone_size: NA
v_call: TRBV18
j_call: TRBJ1-6

cdr3_nt: TGTGCCAGCTTAGACTTCAGTGTGGCCGGAAACACCATATATTTT
cdr3_aa: CASLDFSVAGNTIYF
d_call: NA
clone_size: few
v_call: TRBV28
j_call: TRBJ1-3

cdr3_nt: TGTGCCAGCAGCCATTTGGGACAGGGTGAAAAACTGTTTTTT
cdr3_aa: CASSHLGQGEKLFF
d_call: TRBD1
clone_size: NA
v_call: TRBV14
j_call: TRBJ1-4

cdr3_nt: TGTGCCAGCAGGGAGAGATTGCACACTGAAGCTTTCTTT
cdr3_aa: CASRERLHTEAFF
d_call: NA
clone_size: once
v_call: TRBV2
j_call: TRBJ1-1

cdr3_nt: TGTGCCAGCAGCCCACAGGGGGCCTTCCTCTACGAGCAGTACTTC
cdr3_aa: CASSPQGAFLYEQYF
d_call: TRBD1
clone_size: NA
v_call: TRBV7-2
j_call: TRBJ2-7

cdr3_nt: TGCAGCGTTCTACAGGGGGCGGGGGAGACCCAGTACTTC
cdr3_aa: CSVLQGAGETQYF
d_call: TRBD1
clone_size: NA
v_call: TRBV29-1
j_call: TRBJ2-5

cdr3_nt: TGTGCCAGCAGCCCTAGCGGGGGGTTCTCCCCTGCAGATACGCAGTATTTT
cdr3_aa: CASSPSGGFSPADTQYF
d_call: TRBD2
clone_size: NA
v_call: TRBV7-6
j_call: TRBJ2-3

cdr3_nt: TGTGCCAGCAGCTATACTAGCGGGCCCACCGGGGAGCTGTTTTTT
cdr3_aa: CASSYTSGPTGELFF
d_call: TRBD2
clone_size: once
v_call: TRBV7-2
j_call: TRBJ2-2

cdr3_nt: TGTGCCAGCAGCTTAGGAGTACTAGTCAATGAGCAGTTCTTC
cdr3_aa: CASSLGVLVNEQFF
d_call: NA
clone_size: NA
v_call: TRBV7-2
j_call: TRBJ2-1

cdr3_nt: TGTGCCAGCAGCGTGGACAGGGGGCTGAATTCACCCCTCCACTTT
cdr3_aa: CASSVDRGLNSPLHF
d_call: TRBD1
clone_size: NA
v_call: TRBV9
j_call: TRBJ1-6